Listed below are T cell receptor beta chains from one sample, sequenced in a study of OX40 agonist ivuxolimab in advanced cancers. Sequencing was performed with immunoSEQ multiplex PCR; in TCRdb, only in-frame clones are kept and a portion is missing. The top ten clones hold roughly 0.99% of a sample with some 130,000 clones, about nine tenths of them seen once. The starting material was CD4+ or CD8+ T cells sorted from blood, obtained in a trial of the OX40 agonist ivuxolimab. All receptors come from an adult with an advanced solid tumor such as melanoma, head and neck, liver or kidney cancer. CDR3s include the opening cysteine and the closing phenylalanine or tryptophan. A D gene is named only where the DNA matches it firmly. Clone size is not always given. Where it is, it says once, few, many or a class for expanded clones.

d_gene	v_gene	abundance	j_gene	CDR3nt	CDR3aa
TRBD2	TRBV6-5	NA	TRBJ2-7	TGTGCCAGCAGTTACCCGGGACTAGCGGGTCGCGAGCAGTACTTC	CASSYPGLAGREQYF
TRBD2	TRBV30	NA	TRBJ2-1	TGTGCCTGGAGGGCTAGCGGGAGCCCGATGCAGTTCTTC	CAWRASGSPMQFF
TRBD1	TRBV19	NA	TRBJ2-7	TGTGCCAGTAGTGCCACCGGGACAGCAGCCTACGAGCAGTACTTC	CASSATGTAAYEQYF
TRBD1	TRBV5-6	NA	TRBJ1-2	TGTGCCAGCAGCTTGGGGACAGGAGTCTATGGCTACACCTTC	CASSLGTGVYGYTF
NA	TRBV5-8	NA	TRBJ2-1	TGTGCCAGCAGCTTGGCTCCCGGGAGCAGGGAGCAGTTCTTC	CASSLAPGSREQFF
NA	TRBV5-1	NA	TRBJ1-1	TGCGCCAGCAGCTCCCAAGGACACCGCAGTGAAGCTTTCTTT	CASSSQGHRSEAFF
NA	TRBV15	once	TRBJ2-3	TGTGCCACCAGCACAGGAGGGCTAGGCTCAGATACGCAGTATTTT	CATSTGGLGSDTQYF
TRBD2	TRBV6-5	NA	TRBJ2-3	TGTGCCAGCAGTAGCGGGACGACAGATACGCAGTATTTT	CASSSGTTDTQYF
NA	TRBV5-1	NA	TRBJ1-5	TGCGCCAGCAGCTTGGGGCAGGGCGGATATCAGCCCCAGCATTTT	CASSLGQGGYQPQHF
TRBD1	TRBV28	NA	TRBJ1-3	TGTGCCAGCAGCGAGGGACAGGGGGGAAACACCATATATTTT	CASSEGQGGNTIYF
TRBD2	TRBV19	NA	TRBJ2-3	TGTGCCAGTAGTCCCGGGACTAGCGGGAGAGCGGATACGCAGTATTTT	CASSPGTSGRADTQYF